This passage covers 19 T cell receptor beta chains from one sample sequenced in a study of blood T cell repertoires in COVID-19. The repertoire was sequenced with immunoSEQ multiplex PCR; TCRdb's copy has only in-frame clones and lacks some. The data show 200,000 to 300,000 clones, around 81% seen once. The sample was peripheral blood. These TCRs come from a woman older than 75 with COVID-19, enrolled during active disease.

This sequence joins TRBV5-1 and TRBJ2-7; D is perhaps TRBD2 (5 bases). Germline V gene sequence: CDR1 SGHRS, CDR2 YFSETQ. Between the trimmed V and J ends, which lost 0 bases and 5 bases, there was a span of 15 bases. This CDR3 has 15 residues. In DNA form, the CDR3 reads TGCGCCAGCAGCTTGGGTAGCGCCCGGGTGAACGAGCAGTACTTC. This gives the protein CASSLGSARVNEQYF.

This clone was seen more than once but under ten times. The chain employs TRBV29-1 and TRBJ1-1, with TRBD1 matching over 8 bases. The CDR3 is made up of 14 amino acids. V was pared by 2 bases and J by 1 base, with 3 bases of the junction left unmatched. CDR1 is SQVTM, CDR2 ANQGSEA, per germline. CDR3 DNA: TGCAGCGTTGAATCGACAGGGGCGAACACTGAAGCTTTCTTT. It encodes CSVESTGANTEAFF. Supplemented by reference TRBV29-1 and TRBJ1-1, the full variable domain reads SAVISQKPSRDICQRGTSLTIQCQVDSQVTMMFWYRQQPGQSLTLIATANQGSEATYESGFVIDKFPISRPNLTFSTLTVSNMSPEDSSIYLCSVESTGANTEAFFGQGTRLTVV.

The chain has TRBV12-5 and TRBJ1-5, with 7 bases fitting TRBD1. Germline V gene lookup returns CDR1 LGHNT and CDR2 FRNRAP. CDR3 length: 16 residues. V lost 4 bases, J lost 2 bases, and 8 bases stayed unmatched. The CDR3 DNA is TGTGCTAGTGGTTCGGTACAGGGGATGGGCAATCAGCCCCAGCATTTT. Protein product: CASGSVQGMGNQPQHF.

The genes are TRBV28 and TRBJ2-7, with D maybe TRBD1 (6 bases). The ends were cut back, 6 bases at V and 3 bases at J, with 12 bases in the middle. The CDR3 length is 13 residues. CDR1 and CDR2 from the germline V gene are MDHEN and SYDVKM. The CDR3 DNA is TGTGCCAGCAGAGGACAGTTAGGCTACGAGCAGTACTTC. Translation: CASRGQLGYEQYF.

This clone was observed a few times. This chain uses TRBV28 with TRBJ2-1; 7 positions match TRBD2. The CDR3 spans 21 residues. Germline-derived CDR1 and CDR2 are MDHEN and SYDVKM. The V segment lost 2 bases and the J segment 2 bases; nucleotides outside the gene matches: 21. This CDR3 is CASSLQQAGTWVGPPYNEQFF. DNA for the CDR3: TGTGCCAGCAGTTTACAACAAGCGGGAACATGGGTCGGTCCTCCCTACAATGAGCAGTTCTTC.

V usage is TRBV28 and J usage is TRBJ1-1; D not certain. The CDR3 covers 13 residues. Trimming cost V 4 bases and J 11 bases, with 17 bases left between them. Germline assignment: CDR1 MDHEN and CDR2 SYDVKM. The CDR3 DNA reads as TGTGCCAGCAGTTCTCTCCCACTTGCGGATGCTTTCTTT. It specifies CASSSLPLADAFF.

This clone was seen a few times. The V and J genes are TRBV11-2 and TRBJ1-1; the D is unclear. The CDR3 has 11 residues. Germline values: CDR1 SGHAT, CDR2 FQNNGV. V shed 4 bases and J shed 11 bases, with 11 bases lying between them. The DNA for the CDR3 is TGTGCCAGCAGCTCCGCCGAGGTCGCTTTCTTT. It is translated as CASSSAEVAFF.

The chain has TRBV7-8 and TRBJ1-5; TRBD1 is a possible D gene (6 bases). In germline, CDR1 is SGHVS, CDR2 FQNEAQ. This CDR3 has 16 amino acids. V dropped 1 base and J dropped 3 bases, with 13 bases sitting between them. The CDR3 nucleotides read TGTGCCAGCAGCTTAGAGTCAGGGGTGCTCAATCAGCCCCAGCATTTT. This gives the protein CASSLESGVLNQPQHF.

The chain carries TRBV5-5 and TRBJ1-2, with 7 bases that match TRBD1. Trimming cost V 4 bases and J 5 bases; bases outside gene matches: 11. Looked up from germline, CDR1 is SGHKS and CDR2 is YYEKEE (reference sequence). The CDR3 is 15 amino acids. CDR3 DNA: TGTGCCAGCAGCCCTTATGACAGGGTTGGGTATGGCTACACCTTC. Its translation: CASSPYDRVGYGYTF.

V gene TRBV18 combines with J gene TRBJ2-5; weak D call: TRBD2 (6 bases). The CDR3 totals 16 residues. Trimming pared 2 bases from V and 2 bases from J, leaving 15 bases between. Per germline, CDR1 KGHSH and CDR2 LQKENI. DNA for the CDR3: TGTGCCAGCTCACCATCGGGACTGAATAAACAAGAGACCCAGTACTTC. Translation: CASSPSGLNKQETQYF.

This clone was seen only once. The chain uses TRBV28 and TRBJ1-2, with D tentatively TRBD1 (5 bases). CDR1 MDHEN and CDR2 SYDVKM come from the germline V gene. This CDR3 is built from 11 residues. Trimming shortened V by 6 bases and J by 4 bases, and 6 bases separated the two germline ends. The CDR3 protein is CASRTAYGYTF. For the CDR3, the DNA is TGTGCCAGCAGGACAGCCTATGGCTACACCTTC.

CDR3 bases: TGTGCCAGTTGGACAGGGGGCACAGATACGCAGTATTTT. Translating gives CASWTGGTDTQYF. V usage is TRBV6-6 and J usage is TRBJ2-3; 9 nucleotides line up with TRBD1. V was pared by 9 bases and J by 1 base, with 2 bases of the junction left unmatched. The CDR3 has 13 amino acids. CDR1 and CDR2 from the germline V gene are MNHNY and SVGAGI (reference sequence).

The rearrangement joins TRBV12-2 to TRBJ1-2; the table gives TRBD1 as D, unverified against the DNA. TRBV12-2 counts as a pseudogene. This CDR3 comprises 14 residues. The DNA for the CDR3 is TGTGCAAGTCGCTTAGGTTTCAGTCCCCATGGCTACACCTTC. Translated: CASRLGFSPHGYTF.

The V call is TRBV6-2 or TRBV6-3, the J call TRBJ2-5, with TRBD2 identical over 14 bases. Per the germline V gene, CDR1 is MNHEY and CDR2 is SVGEGT. CDR3 length: 20 amino acids. Germline trimming cut 6 bases from V and 2 bases from J; bases unmatched to any gene: 17. This CDR3 is CASSWSLTSGRGGGQETQYF. The CDR3 region has the DNA TGTGCCAGCAGCTGGAGCTTGACTAGCGGGAGGGGAGGGGGACAAGAGACCCAGTACTTC.

The chain couples TRBV6-2 or TRBV6-3 to TRBJ2-1; 10 bases line up with TRBD2. The germline V gene encodes CDR1 MNHEY and CDR2 SVGEGT. This CDR3 spans 12 amino acids. V was pared by 6 bases and J by 9 bases, with 2 bases of the junction left unmatched. The CDR3 loop reads CASSRTSGEQFF. DNA of the CDR3: TGTGCCAGCAGCCGGACTAGCGGTGAGCAGTTCTTC.

The rearrangement joins TRBV7-9 to TRBJ2-2; 8 bases agree with TRBD2. Germline V gene data show CDR1 as SEHNR and CDR2 as FQNEAQ (reference sequence). The CDR3 is 15 amino acids. V lost 5 bases, J lost 3 bases, and 5 bases stayed unmatched. The CDR3 sequence is CASSRTSGYTGELFF. The CDR3 DNA reads TGTGCCAGCAGCCGAACTAGCGGATACACCGGGGAGCTGTTTTTT.

The chain carries TRBV7-9 and TRBJ2-7, with TRBD2 as a possible D gene (5 bases). This CDR3 has 17 amino acids. Germline V gene lookup returns CDR1 SEHNR and CDR2 FQNEAQ (reference sequence). Trimming pared 5 bases from V and 0 bases from J, leaving 20 bases between. Written as DNA, the CDR3 is TGTGCCAGCAGCCCTCGGTTCTTCGTGGGGAGCTCCTACGAGCAGTACTTC. Protein: CASSPRFFVGSSYEQYF.

V is TRBV25-1 and J is TRBJ2-5; 10 positions agree with TRBD2. The CDR3 totals 17 residues. Per germline, CDR1 MGHDK and CDR2 SYGVNS. The V segment lost 3 bases and the J segment 5 bases; nucleotides outside the gene matches: 12. CDR3 nucleotide sequence: TGTGCCAGCAGTGATCCCCCCAGGCTAGCGGGAGTGGAGACCCAGTACTTC. Its translation: CASSDPPRLAGVETQYF.

The chain is built from TRBV2 and TRBJ2-1; D perhaps matches TRBD2 (5 bases). Germline V gene data show CDR1 as SNHLY and CDR2 as FYNNEI. The V and J ends lost 5 bases and 14 bases respectively, with 16 bases between them. This CDR3 spans 12 amino acids. The CDR3 region is CASSLNRASKFF. The CDR3 DNA is TGTGCCAGCAGTCTCAATAGGGCTAGCAAGTTCTTC. Full variable domain (remainder filled in from reference TRBV2 and TRBJ2-1): EPEVTQTPSHQVTQMGQEVILRCVPISNHLYFYWYRQILGQKVEFLVSFYNNEISEKSEIFDDQFSVERPDGSNFTLKIRSTKLEDSAMYFCASSLNRASKFFGPGTRLTVL.